These T cell receptor beta chains were read from a single sample in a study of blood T cell repertoires in COVID-19. Libraries were prepared by immunoSEQ multiplex PCR; TCRdb keeps only in-frame clonotypes and omits some of them. The table includes about 120,000 clones, over 75% detected once. Source material: peripheral blood. These receptors originate from a woman older than 75 with acute or convalescent COVID-19. CDR3s include the opening cysteine and the closing phenylalanine or tryptophan. D genes are given only for firm matches. Only part of the rows carry a size: once, few, many, or a class if the clone is expanded.

v_call: TRBV6-5
d_call: TRBD1
cdr3_length: 15
j_call: TRBJ1-2
clone_size: once
cdr3_aa: CATRRIGGSQYGYTF
cdr3_nt: TGTGCCACTCGCCGGATAGGGGGCTCTCAGTATGGCTACACCTTC

v_call: TRBV5-4
d_call: TRBD2
cdr3_length: 15
j_call: TRBJ2-3
clone_size: .
cdr3_aa: CASISAGTTGRAQYF
cdr3_nt: TGTGCCAGCATATCCGCCGGGACTACGGGGCGGGCGCAGTATTTT

v_call: TRBV3-1/TRBV3-2
d_call: TRBD1
cdr3_length: 14
j_call: TRBJ1-3
clone_size: few
cdr3_aa: CASSWTGSGNTIYF
cdr3_nt: TGTGCCAGCAGCTGGACAGGGTCGGGAAACACCATATATTTT

v_call: TRBV18
d_call: .
cdr3_length: 14
j_call: TRBJ1-2
clone_size: .
cdr3_aa: CASSPRRAEYGYTF
cdr3_nt: TGTGCCAGCTCACCACGGCGGGCAGAGTATGGCTACACCTTC

v_call: TRBV18
d_call: TRBD1
cdr3_length: 16
j_call: TRBJ1-5
clone_size: .
cdr3_aa: CASSTTGQGSAQPQHF
cdr3_nt: TGTGCCAGCTCAACCACGGGACAGGGGTCGGCTCAGCCCCAGCATTTT

v_call: TRBV5-1
d_call: .
cdr3_length: 15
j_call: TRBJ2-3
clone_size: .
cdr3_aa: CASSLGGGTTDTQYF
cdr3_nt: TGCGCCAGCAGCTTGGGTGGGGGCACCACAGATACGCAGTATTTT

v_call: TRBV7-9
d_call: .
cdr3_length: 14
j_call: TRBJ1-2
clone_size: .
cdr3_aa: CASSSQAGSKGYTF
cdr3_nt: TGTGCCAGCAGCTCCCAGGCGGGATCTAAAGGCTACACCTTC

v_call: TRBV5-1
d_call: .
cdr3_length: 18
j_call: TRBJ1-1
clone_size: .
cdr3_aa: CASSAKEWAQFKNTEAFF
cdr3_nt: TGCGCCAGCAGCGCCAAAGAGTGGGCCCAGTTCAAGAACACTGAAGCTTTCTTT

v_call: TRBV5-4
d_call: .
cdr3_length: 13
j_call: TRBJ2-1
clone_size: .
cdr3_aa: CASSIGLDNEQFF
cdr3_nt: TGTGCCAGCAGCATAGGACTCGACAATGAGCAGTTCTTC

v_call: TRBV2
d_call: .
cdr3_length: 15
j_call: TRBJ1-5
clone_size: once
cdr3_aa: CASHGGGMSNQPQHF
cdr3_nt: TGTGCCAGCCACGGGGGGGGGATGAGCAATCAGCCCCAGCATTTT

v_call: TRBV6-5
d_call: .
cdr3_length: 13
j_call: TRBJ1-6
clone_size: .
cdr3_aa: CASGGSYNSPLHF
cdr3_nt: TGTGCCAGTGGAGGCTCCTATAATTCACCCCTCCACTTT

v_call: TRBV6-1
d_call: TRBD1
cdr3_length: 14
j_call: TRBJ1-6
clone_size: .
cdr3_aa: CASSETGKGSPLHF
cdr3_nt: TGTGCCAGCAGTGAGACAGGGAAGGGTTCACCCCTCCACTTT

v_call: TRBV5-4
d_call: TRBD2
cdr3_length: 15
j_call: TRBJ2-5
clone_size: .
cdr3_aa: CASSSTSGSQETQYF
cdr3_nt: TGTGCCAGCAGTTCGACTAGCGGCTCTCAAGAGACCCAGTACTTC

v_call: TRBV25-1
d_call: .
cdr3_length: 12
j_call: TRBJ1-1
clone_size: .
cdr3_aa: CASSEYPTRAFF
cdr3_nt: TGTGCCAGCAGTGAATACCCCACTCGAGCTTTCTTT

v_call: TRBV9
d_call: TRBD1
cdr3_length: 14
j_call: TRBJ1-4
clone_size: .
cdr3_aa: CASSPGGPREKLFF
cdr3_nt: TGTGCCAGCAGCCCAGGGGGTCCGAGAGAAAAACTGTTTTTT

v_call: TRBV7-9
d_call: .
cdr3_length: 13
j_call: TRBJ2-1
clone_size: .
cdr3_aa: CASSLTAYNEQFF
cdr3_nt: TGTGCCAGCAGCCTAACAGCCTACAATGAGCAGTTCTTC

v_call: TRBV14
d_call: .
cdr3_length: 12
j_call: TRBJ2-1
clone_size: .
cdr3_aa: CASSYAGTREFF
cdr3_nt: TGTGCCAGCAGCTACGCCGGGACTCGGGAGTTCTTC

v_call: TRBV12-3/TRBV12-4
d_call: .
cdr3_length: 13
j_call: TRBJ1-3
clone_size: .
cdr3_aa: CASLGGTGNTIYF
cdr3_nt: TGTGCCAGCCTGGGGGGGACTGGAAACACCATATATTTT

v_call: TRBV6-2/TRBV6-3
d_call: .
cdr3_length: 13
j_call: TRBJ2-1
clone_size: .
cdr3_aa: CASSSLNYNEQFF
cdr3_nt: TGTGCCAGCAGTTCTCTAAACTACAATGAGCAGTTCTTC